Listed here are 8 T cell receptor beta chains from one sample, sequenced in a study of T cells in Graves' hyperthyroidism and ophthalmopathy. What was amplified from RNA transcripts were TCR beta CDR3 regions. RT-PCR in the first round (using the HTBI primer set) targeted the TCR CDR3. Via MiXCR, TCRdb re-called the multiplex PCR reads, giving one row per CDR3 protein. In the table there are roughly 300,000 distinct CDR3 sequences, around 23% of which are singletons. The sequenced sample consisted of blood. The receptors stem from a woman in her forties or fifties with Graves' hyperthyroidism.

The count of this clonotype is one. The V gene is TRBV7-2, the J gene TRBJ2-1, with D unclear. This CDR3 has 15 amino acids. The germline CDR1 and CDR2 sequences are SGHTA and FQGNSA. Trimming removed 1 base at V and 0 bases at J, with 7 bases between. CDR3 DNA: TGTGCCAGCAGCTTAGGTAGTAGCTCCTACAATGAGCAGTTCTTC. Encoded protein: CASSLGSSSYNEQFF.

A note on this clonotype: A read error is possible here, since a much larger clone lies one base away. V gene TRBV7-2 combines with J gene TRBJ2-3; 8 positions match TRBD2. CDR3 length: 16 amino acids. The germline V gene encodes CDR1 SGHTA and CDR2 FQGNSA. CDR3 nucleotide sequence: TGTCCCAGCAGCTTAGTTGGTAGCGGGATGGGAGATACGCAGTATTTT. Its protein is CPSSLVGSGMGDTQYF. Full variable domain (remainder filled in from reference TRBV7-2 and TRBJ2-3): GAGVSQSPSNKVTEKGKDVELRCDPISGHTALYWYRQSLGQGLEFLIYFQGNSAPDKSGLPSDRFSAERTGGSVSTLTIQRTQQEDSAVYLCPSSLVGSGMGDTQYFGPGTRLTVL.

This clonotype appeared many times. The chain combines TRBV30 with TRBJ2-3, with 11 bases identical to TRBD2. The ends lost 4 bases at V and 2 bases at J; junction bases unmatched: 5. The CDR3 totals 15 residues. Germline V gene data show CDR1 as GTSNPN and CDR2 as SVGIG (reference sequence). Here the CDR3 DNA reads TGTGCCTGGACGAGACTAGCGGGACCCACAGATACGCAGTATTTT. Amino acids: CAWTRLAGPTDTQYF.

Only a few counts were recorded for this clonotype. CDR3 residues: CASSPDWDWKQGYGYGYTF. The CDR3 region has the DNA TGTGCCAGCAGCCCCGATTGGGATTGGAAACAGGGGTATGGCTATGGCTACACCTTC. The chain is built from TRBV7-3 and TRBJ1-2, with 7 bases identical to TRBD1. V was pared by 5 bases and J by 4 bases, with 22 bases of the junction left unmatched. This CDR3 spans 19 amino acids. Per germline, CDR1 SGHTA and CDR2 FQGTGA.

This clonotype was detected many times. For the CDR3, the DNA is TGTGCCAGCAGTGATTTCGTTTTCAGCACAGATACGCAGTATTTT. Amino acids: CASSDFVFSTDTQYF. This rearrangement joins TRBV2 to TRBJ2-3, with D hard to call. Germline-derived CDR1 and CDR2 are SNHLY and FYNNEI. Deletions cut 3 bases from V and 0 bases from J, with 10 bases between. This CDR3 comprises 15 residues.

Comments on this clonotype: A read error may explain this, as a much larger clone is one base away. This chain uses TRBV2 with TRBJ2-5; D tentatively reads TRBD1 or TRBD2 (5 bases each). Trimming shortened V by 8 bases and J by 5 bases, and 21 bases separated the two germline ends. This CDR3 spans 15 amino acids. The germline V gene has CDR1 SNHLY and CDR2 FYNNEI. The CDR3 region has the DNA TGTGCCAGCGGAGGATCGACTAACGCAGGGGAGACCCAGTACTTC. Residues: CASGGSTNAGETQYF.

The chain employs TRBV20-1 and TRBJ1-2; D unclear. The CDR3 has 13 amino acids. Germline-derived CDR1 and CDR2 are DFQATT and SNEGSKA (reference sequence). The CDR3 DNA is TGCAGACCACGTTGGAAGAATAACTATGGCTACACCTTC. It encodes CRPRWKNNYGYTF.

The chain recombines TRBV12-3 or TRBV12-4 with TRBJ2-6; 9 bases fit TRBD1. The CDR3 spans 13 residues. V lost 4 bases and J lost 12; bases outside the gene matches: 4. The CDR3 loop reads CASSWDRDSVLTF. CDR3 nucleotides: TGTGCCAGCAGTTGGGACAGGGACAGCGTCCTGACTTTC.